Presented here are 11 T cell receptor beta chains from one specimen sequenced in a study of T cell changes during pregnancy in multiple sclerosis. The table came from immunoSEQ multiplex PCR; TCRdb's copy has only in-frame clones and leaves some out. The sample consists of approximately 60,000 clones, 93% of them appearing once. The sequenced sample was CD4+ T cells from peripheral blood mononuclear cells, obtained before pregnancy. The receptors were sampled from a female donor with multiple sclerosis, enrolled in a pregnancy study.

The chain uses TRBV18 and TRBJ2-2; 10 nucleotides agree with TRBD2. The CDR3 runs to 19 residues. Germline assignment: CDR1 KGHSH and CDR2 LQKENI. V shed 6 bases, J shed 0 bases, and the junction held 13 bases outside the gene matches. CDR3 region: CASSAVLTSGKANTGELFF. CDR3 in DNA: TGTGCCAGCTCGGCGGTCCTTACTAGCGGGAAAGCGAACACCGGGGAGCTGTTTTTT.

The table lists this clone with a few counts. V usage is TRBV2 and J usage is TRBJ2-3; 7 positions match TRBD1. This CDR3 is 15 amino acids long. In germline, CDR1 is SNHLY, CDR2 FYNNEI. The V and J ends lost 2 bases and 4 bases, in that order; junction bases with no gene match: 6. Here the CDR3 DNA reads TGTGCCAGCAGTGAATTTAGGGGGCTGGCAGATACGCAGTATTTT. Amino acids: CASSEFRGLADTQYF. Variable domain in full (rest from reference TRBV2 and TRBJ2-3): EPEVTQTPSHQVTQMGQEVILRCVPISNHLYFYWYRQILGQKVEFLVSFYNNEISEKSEIFDDQFSVERPDGSNFTLKIRSTKLEDSAMYFCASSEFRGLADTQYFGPGTRLTVL.

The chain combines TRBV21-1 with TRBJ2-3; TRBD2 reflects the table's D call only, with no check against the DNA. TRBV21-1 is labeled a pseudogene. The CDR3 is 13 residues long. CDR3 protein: CASTRGTTDTQYF. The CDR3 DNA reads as TGTGCCAGCACCCGGGGGACCACAGATACGCAGTATTTT.

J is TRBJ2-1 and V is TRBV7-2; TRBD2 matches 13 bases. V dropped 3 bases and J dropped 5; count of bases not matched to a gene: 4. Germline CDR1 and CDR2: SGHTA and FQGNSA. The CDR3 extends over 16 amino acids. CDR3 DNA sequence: TGTGCCAGCAGCTTTCGTGGGACTAGCGGGAACAATGAGCAGTTCTTC. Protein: CASSFRGTSGNNEQFF.

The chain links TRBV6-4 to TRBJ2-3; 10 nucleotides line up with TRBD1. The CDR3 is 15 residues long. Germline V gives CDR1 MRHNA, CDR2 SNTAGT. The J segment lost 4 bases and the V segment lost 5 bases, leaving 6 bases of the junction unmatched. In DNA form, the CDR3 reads TGTGCCAGCAGTCCCGGGACAGGGGTCCCAGATACGCAGTATTTT. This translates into CASSPGTGVPDTQYF.

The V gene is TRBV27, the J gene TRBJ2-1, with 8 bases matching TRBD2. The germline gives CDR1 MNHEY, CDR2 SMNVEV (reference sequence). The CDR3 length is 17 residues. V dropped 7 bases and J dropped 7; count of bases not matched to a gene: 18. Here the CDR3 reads CASTPPGLIAGRNEQFF. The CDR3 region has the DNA TGTGCCAGCACCCCCCCCGGGTTAATAGCGGGGCGGAATGAGCAGTTCTTC.

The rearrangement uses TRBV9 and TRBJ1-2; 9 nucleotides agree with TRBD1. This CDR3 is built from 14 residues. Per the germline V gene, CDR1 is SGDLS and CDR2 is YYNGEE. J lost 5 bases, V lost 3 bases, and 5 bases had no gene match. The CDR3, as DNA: TGTGCCAGCAGCGCGTTGACAGGGGGTTATGGCTACACCTTC. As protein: CASSALTGGYGYTF.

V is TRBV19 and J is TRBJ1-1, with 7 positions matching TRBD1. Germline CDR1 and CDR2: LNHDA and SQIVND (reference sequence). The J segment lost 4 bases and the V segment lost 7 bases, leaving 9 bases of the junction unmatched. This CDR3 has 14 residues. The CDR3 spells CASTKTGRRTEAFF. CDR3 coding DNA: TGTGCCAGTACCAAGACAGGGCGGCGCACTGAAGCTTTCTTT.

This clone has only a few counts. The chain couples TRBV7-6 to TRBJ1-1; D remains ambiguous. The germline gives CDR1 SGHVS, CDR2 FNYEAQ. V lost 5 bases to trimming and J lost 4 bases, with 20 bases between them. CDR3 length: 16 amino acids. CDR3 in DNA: TGTGCCAGCAGCCGTTGGAACGGGGATATCGTCACTGAAGCTTTCTTT. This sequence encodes CASSRWNGDIVTEAFF.

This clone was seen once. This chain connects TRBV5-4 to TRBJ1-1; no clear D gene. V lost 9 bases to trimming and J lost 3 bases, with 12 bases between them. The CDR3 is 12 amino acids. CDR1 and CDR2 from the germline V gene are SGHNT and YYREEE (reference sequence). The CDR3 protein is CAIHGWDTEAFF. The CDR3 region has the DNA TGTGCCATCCACGGGTGGGACACTGAAGCTTTCTTT.

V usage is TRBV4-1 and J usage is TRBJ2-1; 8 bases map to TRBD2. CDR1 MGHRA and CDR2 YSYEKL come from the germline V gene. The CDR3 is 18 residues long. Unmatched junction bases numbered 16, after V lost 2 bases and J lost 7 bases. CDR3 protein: CASSQLNLHSGSRNEQFF. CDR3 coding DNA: TGCGCCAGCAGCCAACTCAACCTACACAGCGGGAGTCGAAATGAGCAGTTCTTC.